These 32 T cell receptor beta chains originate from one sample sequenced in a study of T cells in Graves' hyperthyroidism and ophthalmopathy. It was RNA transcripts that yielded the amplified TCR beta CDR3 regions. When the TCR CDR3 underwent first-round RT-PCR, the HTBI primer set was used. TCRdb processed the multiplex PCR reads anew with MiXCR; each CDR3 protein has one entry. This table holds over 200,000 distinct CDR3 sequences, around 20% found once. The specimen sequenced was blood. Source of these receptors: a man aged 35-49 years with Graves' hyperthyroidism.

This clonotype has more than one count but fewer than ten. The V and J genes are TRBV5-1 and TRBJ2-1; D call uncertain. Between the trimmed V and J ends, which lost 0 bases and 7 bases, there was a span of 5 bases. Per germline, CDR1 SGHRS and CDR2 YFSETQ. The CDR3 consists of 12 residues. The CDR3 loop is CASSLDGNEQFF. CDR3 in DNA: TGCGCCAGCAGCTTGGACGGTAATGAGCAGTTCTTC.

The table lists this clonotype with many counts. The rearrangement links TRBV7-9 to TRBJ2-1, with a tentative D call TRBD1 (6 bases). Trimming pared 5 bases from V and 9 bases from J, leaving 23 bases between. CDR3 size: 16 residues. CDR1 and CDR2 from the germline V gene are SEHNR and FQNEAQ (reference sequence). This CDR3 reads CASSLYQGMRDTEQFF. The CDR3 bases are TGTGCCAGCAGCCTCTATCAGGGGATGAGGGACACTGAGCAGTTCTTC. The whole variable domain, remainder taken from reference TRBV7-9 and TRBJ2-1, is DTGVSQNPRHKITKRGQNVTFRCDPISEHNRLYWYRQTLGQGPEFLTYFQNEAQLEKSRLLSDRFSAERPKGSFSTLEIQRTEQGDSAMYLCASSLYQGMRDTEQFFGPGTRLTVL.

The chain recombines TRBV6-1 with TRBJ2-7; 16 nucleotides agree with TRBD2. The CDR3 is 16 amino acids. V gave up 6 bases and J gave up 5 bases; unmatched junction bases: 7. Germline loops: CDR1 MNHNS, CDR2 SASEGT. The CDR3 loop reads CASRRGLAGGLDEQYF. The CDR3 DNA follows: TGTGCCAGCAGACGGGGACTAGCGGGGGGGCTTGACGAGCAGTACTTC.

The chain employs TRBV5-1 and TRBJ1-5, with 8 bases lining up with TRBD1. This CDR3 region has 15 residues. The germline V gene has CDR1 SGHRS and CDR2 YFSETQ. J gave up 6 bases and V 0 bases, and 5 bases lay outside the gene matches. The DNA of the CDR3 is TGCGCCAGCAGCTTGGGGACAGGGACGGGTCAGCCCCAGCATTTT. The encoded protein is CASSLGTGTGQPQHF.

As to this clonotype: A much more abundant neighbour one base away suggests this may be a read error. The V call is TRBV12-3 or TRBV12-4, the J call TRBJ2-3, with TRBD2 matching over 8 bases. Unmatched junction bases numbered 18, after V lost 5 bases and J lost 2 bases. The CDR3 is 19 amino acids. This CDR3 reads CASSDPLTSEGETTDTQYF. DNA for the CDR3: TGTGCCAGCAGTGATCCTTTGACTAGCGAGGGGGAAACCACAGATACGCAGTATTTT.

With respect to this clonotype: The junction departs from germline at one end; a sequencing error may be responsible. The chain recombines TRBV6-2 or TRBV6-3 with TRBJ1-3, with 10 bases that match TRBD1. The CDR3 spans 15 residues. The germline gives CDR1 MNHEY, CDR2 SVGEGT. The DNA of the CDR3 is TGTGCCAGCAGGTGGACAGGGGGACGTGGAAACGCCATATATTTT. As protein: CASRWTGGRGNAIYF.

This clonotype has a count of ten or more. The genes are TRBV20-1 and TRBJ2-7, with unresolved D. The CDR3 runs to 14 residues. The germline CDR1 and CDR2 sequences are DFQATT and SNEGSKA (reference sequence). V lost 8 bases and J 6 bases, leaving 23 bases between the germline ends. The CDR3 bases are TGCAGTCCCAATCGAGCAGGCGTCTGGGGCGAGCAGTACTTC. This encodes CSPNRAGVWGEQYF.

This clonotype was counted only a few times. The genes are TRBV29-1 and TRBJ2-2; 8 bases align to TRBD1. In germline, CDR1 is SQVTM, CDR2 ANQGSEA. The CDR3 sequence is 13 residues long. Trimming took 6 bases from V and 5 from J; bases not matched to a gene: 5. CDR3 coding DNA: TGCAGCGTGAACAGGGGGAGAACCGGGGAGCTGTTTTTT. It specifies CSVNRGRTGELFF.

Here the CDR3 DNA reads TGTGCCAGCAGCCATGGACAGGGTGGAGGAGAGACCCAGTACTTC. Translated: CASSHGQGGGETQYF. V and J are TRBV7-2 and TRBJ2-5; TRBD1 matches at 8 bases. The CDR3 consists of 15 residues. Germline CDR1 is SGHTA and CDR2 is FQGNSA. Trimming removed 5 bases from V and 4 bases from J; junction bases left unmatched: 9.

Many counts were recorded for this clonotype. This chain links TRBV5-1 with TRBJ2-5; the D gene is possibly TRBD2 (5 bases). V was trimmed by 6 bases and J by 5 bases, leaving 14 bases between them. The CDR3 is 13 residues long. Germline V gives CDR1 SGHRS, CDR2 YFSETQ. Here the CDR3 reads CASMDGNRETQYF. The CDR3 region has the DNA TGCGCCAGCATGGACGGGAATAGGGAGACCCAGTACTTC.

There are many counts of this clonotype. The genes are TRBV12-3 or TRBV12-4 and TRBJ2-7; D gene ambiguous. The V end was cut by 6 bases, the J end by 0 bases, with 15 bases between. The CDR3 runs to 15 residues. This CDR3 reads CASSQVARYSYEQYF. In DNA form, the CDR3 reads TGTGCCAGCAGCCAAGTTGCTAGGTACTCCTACGAGCAGTACTTC.

The gene calls are TRBV29-1 and TRBJ2-3; 12 bases match TRBD2. After removal of 2 bases from V and 4 bases from J, the junction contained 7 bases not matched to a gene. Germline V gene sequence: CDR1 SQVTM, CDR2 ANQGSEA. The CDR3 has 16 amino acids. For the CDR3, the DNA is TGCAGCGTTGAACCTAGCGGGGGGGCCAGGCCAGATACGCAGTATTTT. It yields the protein CSVEPSGGARPDTQYF.

In this sample, this clonotype turned up a few times. The gene calls are TRBV29-1 and TRBJ1-2; D may be TRBD1 (5 bases). V lost 7 bases, J lost 6 bases, and 9 bases lay in between. Germline CDR1 and CDR2: SQVTM and ANQGSEA. This CDR3 spans 10 amino acids. The CDR3 bases are TGCAGCGGAGGGGATGATGGCTACACCTTC. The encoded protein is CSGGDDGYTF.

This clonotype showed up many times. The V gene is TRBV28, the J gene TRBJ2-7, with D possibly matching TRBD1 (5 bases). This CDR3 region has 13 residues. Germline assignment: CDR1 MDHEN and CDR2 SYDVKM. Deletions cut 2 bases from V and 0 bases from J, with 5 bases between. The CDR3 loop reads CASSLTGSYEQYF. CDR3 DNA: TGTGCCAGCAGTTTAACAGGCTCCTACGAGCAGTACTTC.

There are a few counts of this clonotype. This rearrangement joins TRBV20-1 to TRBJ2-5; 11 bases fit TRBD2. The CDR3 consists of 14 residues. The V gene's germline CDR1 is DFQATT and CDR2 SNEGSKA (reference sequence). V dropped 8 bases and J dropped 4; count of bases not matched to a gene: 9. The CDR3 DNA sequence: TGCAGTCCCCAGCTTAGCGGGGGGGGAGAGACCCAGTACTTC. Translation: CSPQLSGGGETQYF.

This clonotype was counted many times. The V call is TRBV9, the J call TRBJ2-5, with 7 bases fitting TRBD1. Per the germline V gene, CDR1 is SGDLS and CDR2 is YYNGEE. This CDR3 is 14 amino acids long. V trimming: 4 bases; J trimming: 5 bases; junction bases outside the gene matches: 8. CDR3 DNA sequence: TGTGCCAGCAGCAGATGGGACAGACCGGAGACCCAGTACTTC. Protein product: CASSRWDRPETQYF.

This clonotype was picked up many times. The chain uses TRBV12-3 or TRBV12-4 and TRBJ2-7; unclear D gene. The V gene lost 5 bases and the J gene lost 3 bases, with 11 bases spanning the gap. This CDR3 is 13 amino acids long. The CDR3 region is CASSPGPDYEQYF. The DNA for the CDR3 is TGTGCCAGCAGTCCCGGGCCTGACTACGAGCAGTACTTC.

There are many counts of this clonotype. The V call is TRBV2, the J call TRBJ2-1, with 9 bases matching TRBD1. Looked up from germline, CDR1 is SNHLY and CDR2 is FYNNEI. This CDR3 spans 15 amino acids. V gave up 7 bases and J gave up 0 bases; unmatched junction bases: 4. The CDR3 spells CASTGQGSSYNEQFF. CDR3 coding DNA: TGTGCCAGCACCGGACAGGGGAGCTCCTACAATGAGCAGTTCTTC.

This clonotype was observed at least ten times. The chain recombines TRBV7-3 with TRBJ1-1; no firm D call. This CDR3 is 14 amino acids long. V was shortened by 1 base and J by 5 bases, with 11 bases between the two germline ends. Per the germline V gene, CDR1 is SGHTA and CDR2 is FQGTGA. The CDR3 spells CASSLIGGGTEAFF. Here the CDR3 DNA reads TGTGCCAGCAGCTTAATAGGTGGAGGGACTGAAGCTTTCTTT.

This clonotype was seen a handful of times. V gene TRBV15 combines with J gene TRBJ2-5; D gene uncertain. The CDR3 consists of 14 residues. The germline gives CDR1 LNHNV, CDR2 YYDKDF (reference sequence). V was pared by 8 bases and J by 5 bases, with 18 bases between. CDR3 nucleotides: TGTGCCACCTCTCAACATGGGGATCGGGAGACCCAGTACTTC. The encoded protein is CATSQHGDRETQYF.

The table lists this clonotype with a few counts. V is TRBV9 and J is TRBJ1-5, with D hard to call. Germline CDR1 SGDLS, CDR2 YYNGEE. Deletions cut 0 bases from V and 7 bases from J, with 11 bases between. The CDR3 has 14 residues. CDR3 protein: CASSVGAQGQPQHF. In DNA form, the CDR3 reads TGTGCCAGCAGCGTAGGGGCCCAAGGCCAGCCCCAGCATTTT. The full variable domain, its missing parts supplied by reference TRBV9 and TRBJ1-5, is DSGVTQTPKHLITATGQRVTLRCSPRSGDLSVYWYQQSLDQGLQFLIQYYNGEERAKGNILERFSAQQFPDLHSELNLSSLELGDSALYFCASSVGAQGQPQHFGDGTRLSIL.

Ten or more counts support this clonotype. The CDR3 bases are TGTGCCAGCAGCTTATTAGGGGCAGGGAACTCACCCCTCCACTTT. Protein product: CASSLLGAGNSPLHF. The V call is TRBV7-2, the J call TRBJ1-6, with D possibly matching TRBD1 (5 bases). The CDR3 sequence is 15 residues long. The ends were cut back, 2 bases at V and 10 bases at J, with 15 bases in the middle. CDR1 and CDR2 from the germline V gene are SGHTA and FQGNSA.

This clonotype was counted ten times or more. The chain has TRBV7-2 and TRBJ2-7, with 12 bases aligning to TRBD1. Trimming removed 5 bases from V and 2 bases from J; junction bases left unmatched: 1. The CDR3 is 14 amino acids. Germline loops: CDR1 SGHTA, CDR2 FQGNSA. For the CDR3, the DNA is TGTGCCAGCAGCCGGGACAGGGGGCCCTACGAGCAGTACTTC. Protein sequence: CASSRDRGPYEQYF.

There are many counts of this clonotype. The chain combines TRBV5-8 with TRBJ1-1, with D unclear. There are 15 residues in the CDR3. Germline V lookup: CDR1 SGHTS, CDR2 YDEGEE. Trimming shortened V by 1 base and J by 5 bases, and 15 bases separated the two germline ends. The CDR3 DNA sequence: TGTGCCAGCAGCTTGCTCAAGCTCGGTGAAACTGAAGCTTTCTTT. Translated: CASSLLKLGETEAFF. The full variable domain, in which reference TRBV5-8 and TRBJ1-1 provide the parts outside the CDR3, is EAGVTQSPTHLIKTRGQQATLRCSPISGHTSVYWYQQALGLGLQFLLWYDEGEERNRGNFPPRFSGRQFPNYSSELNVNALELEDSALYLCASSLLKLGETEAFFGQGTRLTVV.

This clonotype showed up many times. The chain links TRBV6-2 or TRBV6-3 to TRBJ1-1; D perhaps matches TRBD1 (5 bases). Germline loops: CDR1 MNHEY, CDR2 SVGEGT. Trimming took off 5 bases at V and 9 bases at J, with 16 bases between the two ends. The CDR3 has 13 residues. CDR3 nucleotide sequence: TGTGCCAGCAGTCAAGGCAGGGATAGCCAAGCTTTCTTT. It translates to CASSQGRDSQAFF.

This clonotype has at least ten counts. This rearrangement joins TRBV7-8 to TRBJ2-3; D may be TRBD1 or TRBD2 (5 bases each). Trimming shortened V by 4 bases and J by 0 bases, and 20 bases separated the two germline ends. Germline V lookup: CDR1 SGHVS, CDR2 FQNEAQ. CDR3 size: 18 residues. The chain's CDR3 is CASSWRPGRGASTDTQYF. The CDR3 DNA follows: TGTGCCAGCAGCTGGAGGCCGGGGCGAGGGGCTAGCACAGATACGCAGTATTTT.

This clonotype was detected a few times. This sequence joins TRBV11-2 and TRBJ1-6; the D is unclear. V dropped 0 bases and J dropped 14 bases, with 11 bases sitting between them. Germline V gives CDR1 SGHAT, CDR2 FQNNGV. The CDR3 sequence is 13 residues long. CDR3 loop: CASSLERGITLHF. CDR3 DNA: TGTGCCAGCAGCTTAGAGCGCGGAATCACCCTCCACTTT.

This clonotype was detected many times. The chain carries TRBV18 and TRBJ2-7; no firm D call. Germline assignment: CDR1 KGHSH and CDR2 LQKENI. The CDR3 totals 11 residues. V lost 3 bases and J lost 3, with 3 bases in between. Here the CDR3 reads CASSPDYEQYF. CDR3 sequence (DNA): TGTGCCAGCTCACCGGACTACGAGCAGTACTTC. The entire variable domain, with the rest obtained from reference TRBV18 and TRBJ2-7, is as follows: NAGVMQNPRHLVRRRGQEARLRCSPMKGHSHVYWYRQLPEEGLKFMVYLQKENIIDESGMPKERFSAEFPKEGPSILRIQQVVRGDSAAYFCASSPDYEQYFGPGTRLTVT.

This clonotype was counted only a few times. The gene calls are TRBV7-9 and TRBJ2-7; TRBD1 matches at 11 bases. This CDR3 comprises 16 residues. Trimming took 6 bases from V and 3 from J; bases not matched to a gene: 10. Germline V lookup: CDR1 SEHNR, CDR2 FQNEAQ (reference sequence). CDR3 residues: CASSLRPGTGGYEQYF. CDR3 DNA sequence: TGTGCCAGCAGTTTACGCCCCGGGACAGGGGGCTACGAGCAGTACTTC.

This clonotype appeared many times. The gene calls are TRBV30 and TRBJ1-1; 7 bases map to TRBD1. CDR1 and CDR2 from the germline V gene are GTSNPN and SVGIG (reference sequence). CDR3 length equals 11 residues. V lost 4 bases to trimming and J lost 8 bases; unmatched junction nucleotides: 4. CDR3 sequence (DNA): TGTGCCTGGACCAACAGGGGAGAAGCTTTCTTT. Protein: CAWTNRGEAFF.

This clonotype was detected a few times. The chain couples TRBV28 to TRBJ2-3, with D possibly matching TRBD2 (7 bases). The CDR3 runs 14 residues. Germline V CDR1 and CDR2: MDHEN, SYDVKM. V lost 2 bases and J lost 5, with 11 bases in between. The chain's CDR3 is CASSLEGGQDTQYF. The CDR3 nucleotides read TGTGCCAGCAGTTTAGAGGGGGGGCAAGATACGCAGTATTTT.

This clonotype occurred many times. This chain links TRBV7-9 with TRBJ1-2, with a weak D call TRBD1 (5 bases). The CDR3 length is 11 residues. Germline CDR1 SEHNR, CDR2 FQNEAQ (reference sequence). V lost 5 bases, J lost 8 bases, and 9 bases lay in between. CDR3 sequence: CASSRGKGYTF. In DNA, the CDR3 is TGTGCCAGCAGCCGGGGGAAGGGCTACACCTTC.